Listed below are T cell receptor beta chains from one sample, sequenced in a study of beta chain features in type 1 diabetes. This table comes from immunoSEQ multiplex PCR, and its TCRdb copy is limited to in-frame clones, with some not included. The sample has 500,000 to 850,000 clones; roughly 13% are singletons. Sequencing was performed on naive CD4+ T cells from blood. Source of these receptors: a man aged 18-30 years with type 1 diabetes. Both conserved end residues are part of each CDR3. A D gene is named only where the DNA matches it firmly. The size of a clone is reported for some rows only, either as once, few or many, or as a class for expanded clones.

D gene,clone size,V gene,J gene,CDR3 protein
NA,NA,TRBV18,TRBJ2-7,CASSLEPGRSSYEQYF
NA,few,TRBV2,TRBJ2-1,CARGGPGGTLLYNEQFF
NA,NA,TRBV5-1,TRBJ2-1,CASSLPGGNNEQFF
NA,NA,TRBV30,TRBJ2-1,CAWRATPVEQFF
NA,NA,TRBV25-1,TRBJ2-1,CASSEYYNEQFF
NA,NA,TRBV5-1,TRBJ2-5,CASSGSQAETQYF
NA,NA,TRBV7-9,TRBJ1-5,CASSQDTGMGNQPQHF
NA,few,TRBV18,TRBJ2-1,CASDLGGSIEQFF
NA,few,TRBV28,TRBJ2-7,CASRVTRGYEQYF
NA,few,TRBV7-9,TRBJ2-2,CASSSGGTYNTGELFF
TRBD2,few,TRBV10-1,TRBJ2-5,CASSEPGTSGKETQYF
NA,NA,TRBV30,TRBJ1-1,CAWRALGVMPPEAFF
NA,NA,TRBV6-5,TRBJ1-3,CASSYSAMAGNTIYF
NA,few,TRBV19,TRBJ1-2,CASSGLSRGGYGYTF
NA,NA,TRBV29-1,TRBJ2-1,CSVELGLPYNEQFF
NA,few,TRBV7-2,TRBJ2-2,CASGRKPGELFF
NA,NA,TRBV7-3,TRBJ1-5,CASSLGGSLNQPQHF
NA,few,TRBV18,TRBJ2-1,CASSQRYNEQFF
NA,NA,TRBV5-6,TRBJ1-1,CASSRLGPEAFF
TRBD2,few,TRBV30,TRBJ2-7,CAWLNPGGYEQYF
NA,NA,TRBV4-3,TRBJ2-5,CASSQDQPGTQYF